This T cell receptor (beta chain) comes out of a study of OX40 agonist ivuxolimab in advanced cancers. The study's findings and limits: CD4+ and CD8+ blood T cells expanded clonally by week 6 at 0.1 to 3.0 mg/kg.

Libraries were prepared by immunoSEQ multiplex PCR; TCRdb keeps only in-frame clonotypes and omits some of them. Among 30,000 to 40,000 clones, 65% to 80% were seen once, and the ten largest hold roughly 9.7%. Details on this clone: Its specificity is not known.

The CDR3 is 12 amino acids. CDR1 is GTSNPN and CDR2 is SVGIG in the germline V gene (reference sequence). With 4 bases removed from V and 1 base from J, the gap between germline ends came to 8 bases. The receptor was derived from an adult with an advanced solid tumor such as melanoma, head and neck, liver or kidney cancer. The sample in question was CD4+ or CD8+ T cells sorted from blood, obtained in a trial of the OX40 agonist ivuxolimab. This chain joins TRBV30 and TRBJ2-7; D is uncertain. DNA of the CDR3: TGTGCCTGGAATATCGGTTCCTACGAGCAGTACTTC. It is translated as CAWNIGSYEQYF.